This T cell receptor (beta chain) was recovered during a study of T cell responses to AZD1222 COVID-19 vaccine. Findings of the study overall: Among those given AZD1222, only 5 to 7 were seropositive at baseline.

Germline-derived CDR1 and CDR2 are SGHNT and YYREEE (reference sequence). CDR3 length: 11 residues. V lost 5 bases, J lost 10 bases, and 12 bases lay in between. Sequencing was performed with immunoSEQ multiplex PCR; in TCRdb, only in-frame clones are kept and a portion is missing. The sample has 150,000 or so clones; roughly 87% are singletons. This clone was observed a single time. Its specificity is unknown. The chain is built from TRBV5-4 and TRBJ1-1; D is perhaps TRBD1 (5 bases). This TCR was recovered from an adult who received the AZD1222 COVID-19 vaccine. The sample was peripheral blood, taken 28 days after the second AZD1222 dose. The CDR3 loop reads CASSQGRRAFF. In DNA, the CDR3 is TGTGCCAGCAGTCAGGGTAGGAGAGCTTTCTTT.